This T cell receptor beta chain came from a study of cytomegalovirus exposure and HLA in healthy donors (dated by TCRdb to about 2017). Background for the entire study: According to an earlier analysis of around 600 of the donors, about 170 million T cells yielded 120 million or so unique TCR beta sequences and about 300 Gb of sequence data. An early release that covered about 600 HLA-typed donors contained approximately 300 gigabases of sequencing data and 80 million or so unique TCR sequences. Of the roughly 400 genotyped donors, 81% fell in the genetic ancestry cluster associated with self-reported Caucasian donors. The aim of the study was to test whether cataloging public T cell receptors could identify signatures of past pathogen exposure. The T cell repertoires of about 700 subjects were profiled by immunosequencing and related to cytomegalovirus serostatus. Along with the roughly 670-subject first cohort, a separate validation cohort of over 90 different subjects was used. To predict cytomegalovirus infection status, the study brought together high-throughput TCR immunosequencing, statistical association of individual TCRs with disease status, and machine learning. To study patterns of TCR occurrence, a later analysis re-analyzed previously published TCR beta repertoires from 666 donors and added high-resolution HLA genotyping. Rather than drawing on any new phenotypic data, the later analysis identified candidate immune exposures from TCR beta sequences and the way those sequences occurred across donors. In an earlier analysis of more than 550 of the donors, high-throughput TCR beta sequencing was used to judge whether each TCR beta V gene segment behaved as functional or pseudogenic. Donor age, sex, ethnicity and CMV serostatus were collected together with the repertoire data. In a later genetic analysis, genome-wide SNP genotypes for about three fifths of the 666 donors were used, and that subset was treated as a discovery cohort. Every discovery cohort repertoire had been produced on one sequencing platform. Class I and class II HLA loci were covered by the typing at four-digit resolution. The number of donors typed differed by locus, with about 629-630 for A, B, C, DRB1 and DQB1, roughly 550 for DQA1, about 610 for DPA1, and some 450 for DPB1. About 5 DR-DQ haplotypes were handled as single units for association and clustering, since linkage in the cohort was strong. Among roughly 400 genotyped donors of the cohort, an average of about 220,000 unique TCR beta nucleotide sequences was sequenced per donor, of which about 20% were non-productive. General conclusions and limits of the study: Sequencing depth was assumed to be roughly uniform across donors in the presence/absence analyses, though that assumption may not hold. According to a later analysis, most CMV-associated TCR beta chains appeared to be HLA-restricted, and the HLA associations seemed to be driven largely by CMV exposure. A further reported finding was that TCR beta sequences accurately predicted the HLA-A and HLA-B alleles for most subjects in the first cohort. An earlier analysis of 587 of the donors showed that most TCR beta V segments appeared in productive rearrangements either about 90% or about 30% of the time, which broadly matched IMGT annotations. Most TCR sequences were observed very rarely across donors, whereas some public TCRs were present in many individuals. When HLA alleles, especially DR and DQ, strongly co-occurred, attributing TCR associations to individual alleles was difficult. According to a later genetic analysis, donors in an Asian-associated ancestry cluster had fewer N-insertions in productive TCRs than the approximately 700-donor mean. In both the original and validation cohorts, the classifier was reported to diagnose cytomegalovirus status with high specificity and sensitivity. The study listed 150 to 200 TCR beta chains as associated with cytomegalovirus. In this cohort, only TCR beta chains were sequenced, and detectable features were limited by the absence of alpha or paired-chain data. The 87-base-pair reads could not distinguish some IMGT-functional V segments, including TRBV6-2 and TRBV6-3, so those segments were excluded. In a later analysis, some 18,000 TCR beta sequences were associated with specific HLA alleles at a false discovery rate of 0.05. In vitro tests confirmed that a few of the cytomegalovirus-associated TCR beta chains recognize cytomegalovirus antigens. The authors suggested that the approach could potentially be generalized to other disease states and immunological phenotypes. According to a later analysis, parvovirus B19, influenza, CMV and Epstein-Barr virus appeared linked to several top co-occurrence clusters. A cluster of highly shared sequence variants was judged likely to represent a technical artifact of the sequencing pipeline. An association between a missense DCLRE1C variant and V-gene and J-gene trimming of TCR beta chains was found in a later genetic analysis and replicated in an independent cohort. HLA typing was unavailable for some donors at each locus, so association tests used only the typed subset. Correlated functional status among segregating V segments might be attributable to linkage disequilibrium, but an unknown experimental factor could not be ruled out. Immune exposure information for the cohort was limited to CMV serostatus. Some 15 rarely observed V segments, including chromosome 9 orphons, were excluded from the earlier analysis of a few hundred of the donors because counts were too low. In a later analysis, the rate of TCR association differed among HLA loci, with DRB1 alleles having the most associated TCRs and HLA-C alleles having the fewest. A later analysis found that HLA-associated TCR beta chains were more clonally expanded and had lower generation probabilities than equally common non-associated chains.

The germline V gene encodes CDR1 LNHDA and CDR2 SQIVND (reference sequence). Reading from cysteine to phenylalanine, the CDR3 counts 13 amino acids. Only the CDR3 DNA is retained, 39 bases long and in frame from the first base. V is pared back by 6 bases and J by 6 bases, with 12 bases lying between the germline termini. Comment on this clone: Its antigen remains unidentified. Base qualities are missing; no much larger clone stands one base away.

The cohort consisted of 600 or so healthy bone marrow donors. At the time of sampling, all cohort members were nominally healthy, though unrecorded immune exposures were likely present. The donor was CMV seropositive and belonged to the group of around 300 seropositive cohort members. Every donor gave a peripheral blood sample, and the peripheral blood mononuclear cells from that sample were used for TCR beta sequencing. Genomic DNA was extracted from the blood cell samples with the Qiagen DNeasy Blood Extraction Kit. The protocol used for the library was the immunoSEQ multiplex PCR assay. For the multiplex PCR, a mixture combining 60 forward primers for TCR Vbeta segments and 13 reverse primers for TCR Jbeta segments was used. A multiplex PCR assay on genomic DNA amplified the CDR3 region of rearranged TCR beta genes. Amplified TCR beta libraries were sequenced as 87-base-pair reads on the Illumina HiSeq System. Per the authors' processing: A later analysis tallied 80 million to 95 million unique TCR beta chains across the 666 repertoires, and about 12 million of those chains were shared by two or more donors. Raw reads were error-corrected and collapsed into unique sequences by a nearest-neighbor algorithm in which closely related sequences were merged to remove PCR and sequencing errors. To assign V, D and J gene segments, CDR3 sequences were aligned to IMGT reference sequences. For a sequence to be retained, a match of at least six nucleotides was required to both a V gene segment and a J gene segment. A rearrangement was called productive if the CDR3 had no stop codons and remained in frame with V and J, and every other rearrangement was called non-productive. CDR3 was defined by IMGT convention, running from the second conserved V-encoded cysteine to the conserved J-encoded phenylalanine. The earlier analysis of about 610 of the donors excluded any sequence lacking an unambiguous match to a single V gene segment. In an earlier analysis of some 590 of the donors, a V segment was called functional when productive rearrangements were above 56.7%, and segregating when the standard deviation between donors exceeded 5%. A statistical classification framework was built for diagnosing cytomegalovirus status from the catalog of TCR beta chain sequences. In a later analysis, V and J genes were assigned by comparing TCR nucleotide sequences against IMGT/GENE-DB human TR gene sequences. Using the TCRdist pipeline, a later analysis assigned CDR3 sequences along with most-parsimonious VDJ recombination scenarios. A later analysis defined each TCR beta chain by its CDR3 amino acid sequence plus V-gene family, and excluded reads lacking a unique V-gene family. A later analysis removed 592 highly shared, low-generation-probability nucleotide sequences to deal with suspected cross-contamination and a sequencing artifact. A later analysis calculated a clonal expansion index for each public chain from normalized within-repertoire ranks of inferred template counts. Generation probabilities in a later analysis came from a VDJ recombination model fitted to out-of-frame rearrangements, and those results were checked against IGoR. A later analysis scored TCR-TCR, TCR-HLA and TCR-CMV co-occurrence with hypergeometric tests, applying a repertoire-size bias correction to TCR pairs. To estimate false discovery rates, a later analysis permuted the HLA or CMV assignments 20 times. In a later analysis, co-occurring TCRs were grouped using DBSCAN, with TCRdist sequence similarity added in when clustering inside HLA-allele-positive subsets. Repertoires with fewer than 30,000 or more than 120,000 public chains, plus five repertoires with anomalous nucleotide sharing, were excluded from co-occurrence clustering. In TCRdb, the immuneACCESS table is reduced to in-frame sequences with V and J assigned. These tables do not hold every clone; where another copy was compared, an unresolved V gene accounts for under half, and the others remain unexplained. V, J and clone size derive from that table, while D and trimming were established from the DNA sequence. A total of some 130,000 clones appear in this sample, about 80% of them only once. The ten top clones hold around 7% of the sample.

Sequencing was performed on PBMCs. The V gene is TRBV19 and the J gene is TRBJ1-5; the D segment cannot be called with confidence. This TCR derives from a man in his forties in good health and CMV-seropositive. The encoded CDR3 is CASSKSPTQPQHF. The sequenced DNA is TGTGCCAGTAGCAAAAGTCCTACTCAGCCCCAGCATTTT.